Presented here are 20 T cell receptor beta chains from one specimen sequenced in a study of patients and donors after allogeneic stem cell transplantation. TCRdb redid the calling of the RT-PCR reads with MiXCR, one entry per CDR3 protein. This table holds around 25,000 distinct CDR3 sequences, 35% to 45% found once. The specimen sequenced was blood, either unsorted or a sorted T cell fraction (not recorded which). These receptors were taken from a human donor who was either an allogeneic HSCT recipient or a stem cell or donor lymphocyte infusion donor (not recorded which). It is not recorded whose cells these are; they may come from a transplant donor.

This clonotype was found a few times. This chain's CDR3 is CASSQGSSGDTEAFF. DNA for the CDR3: TGCGCCAGCAGCCAAGGGAGCTCAGGGGACACTGAAGCTTTCTTT. This chain connects TRBV4-1 to TRBJ1-1; a weak D match, TRBD1 (6 bases). The germline V gene encodes CDR1 MGHRA and CDR2 YSYEKL. The V end lost 1 base, the J end lost 3 bases, and 12 bases lay between the germline ends. This CDR3 has 15 residues.

The chain couples TRBV6-5 to TRBJ1-2; no clear D. This CDR3 has 16 residues. The V end was cut by 2 bases, the J end by 0 bases, with 13 bases between. Germline V CDR1 and CDR2: MNHEY, SVGAGI. DNA for the CDR3: TGTGCCAGCAGTTACCGTTATGCCGCGCCTAACTATGGCTACACCTTC. Its translation: CASSYRYAAPNYGYTF.

The chain links TRBV12-3 or TRBV12-4 to TRBJ2-1, with TRBD1 matching 7 bases. The CDR3 contains 15 residues. V was clipped by 4 bases and J by 4 bases; unmatched bases: 7. This CDR3 reads CASSSRRDRYNEQFF. The CDR3 DNA is TGTGCCAGCAGTTCACGTAGGGACAGATACAATGAGCAGTTCTTC.

The chain is built from TRBV5-1 and TRBJ2-5, with D hard to call. CDR3 length: 13 amino acids. In germline, CDR1 is SGHRS, CDR2 YFSETQ. Trimming pared 0 bases from V and 7 bases from J, leaving 10 bases between. CDR3 residues: CASSLETVGTQYF. The CDR3 coding sequence is TGCGCCAGCAGCTTGGAGACGGTCGGGACCCAGTACTTC.

The chain's CDR3 is CASSEWGNTEAFF. The CDR3 bases are TGTGCCAGCAGTGAATGGGGAAACACTGAAGCTTTCTTT. The gene calls are TRBV2 and TRBJ1-1; D is ambiguous. This CDR3 region has 13 residues. V was cut by 2 bases and J by 2 bases, with 6 bases left in between. Germline V gene lookup returns CDR1 SNHLY and CDR2 FYNNEI.

This rearrangement joins TRBV12-3 or TRBV12-4 to TRBJ1-1; 7 bases line up with TRBD1. CDR3 length equals 13 residues. After removal of 4 bases from V and 5 bases from J, the junction contained 4 bases not matched to a gene. CDR3 DNA sequence: TGTGCCAGCAGTTATCCGGGACAGACTGAAGCTTTCTTT. It translates to CASSYPGQTEAFF.

The chain combines TRBV7-9 with TRBJ2-1; TRBD1 agrees at 8 bases. CDR1 is SEHNR, CDR2 FQNEAQ, per germline (reference sequence). CDR3 length: 15 amino acids. V dropped 7 bases and J dropped 5; count of bases not matched to a gene: 10. The CDR3 DNA is TGTGCCAGCATCTATACGGACAGGGTGAACAATGAGCAGTTCTTC. Translation gives CASIYTDRVNNEQFF.

The gene calls are TRBV12-3 or TRBV12-4 and TRBJ1-2; tentatively, D is TRBD1 (6 bases). This CDR3 region has 14 residues. The V gene lost 5 bases and the J gene lost 4 bases, with 14 bases spanning the gap. The CDR3 nucleotides are TGTGCCAGCAGTCCACAGGGTACATCCTATGGCTACACCTTC. As protein: CASSPQGTSYGYTF.

This chain joins TRBV28 and TRBJ1-4; perhaps TRBD1 as D (6 bases). V lost 3 bases to trimming and J lost 5 bases, with 13 bases between them. Germline CDR1 MDHEN, CDR2 SYDVKM. The CDR3 runs to 15 residues. CDR3 DNA: TGTGCCAGCAGTTTTGGTGACAGGTGGAATGAAAAACTGTTTTTT. It encodes CASSFGDRWNEKLFF.

This clonotype was observed a few times. The chain couples TRBV3-1 to TRBJ1-3; weak D call: TRBD1 (6 bases). The germline V gene encodes CDR1 LGHDT and CDR2 YNNKEL (reference sequence). The CDR3 contains 14 residues. Trimming pared 4 bases from V and 4 bases from J, leaving 11 bases between. CDR3 DNA: TGTGCCAGCAGCCCGGACAGTTCCGGAAACACCATATATTTT. Translating gives CASSPDSSGNTIYF.

CDR3 residues: CASSLRGIPGSYNEQFF. DNA for the CDR3: TGCGCCAGCAGCCTTCGGGGGATTCCAGGCTCCTACAATGAGCAGTTCTTC. V usage is TRBV4-1 and J usage is TRBJ2-1; D is perhaps TRBD2 (6 bases). CDR1 and CDR2 from the germline V gene are MGHRA and YSYEKL. Trimming took off 4 bases at V and 0 bases at J, with 16 bases between the two ends. The CDR3 has 17 residues.

The chain joins TRBV2 to TRBJ2-7; 10 positions match TRBD1. Germline assignment: CDR1 SNHLY and CDR2 FYNNEI. The J segment lost 3 bases and the V segment lost 6 bases, leaving 8 bases of the junction unmatched. CDR3 length: 15 residues. The CDR3 coding sequence is TGTGCCAGCAGGGACGGACAGGGGGTGAACTACGAGCAGTACTTC. As protein: CASRDGQGVNYEQYF.

This clonotype is a singleton in its sample. The chain links TRBV10-3 to TRBJ2-5; the match to TRBD1 covers 11 bases. V gave up 10 bases and J gave up 4 bases; unmatched junction bases: 5. CDR1 and CDR2 from the germline V gene are ENHRY and SYGVKD. The CDR3 sequence is 13 residues long. The CDR3 sequence is CATWTGGRETQYF. CDR3 in DNA: TGTGCCACCTGGACAGGGGGCAGAGAGACCCAGTACTTC.

V gene TRBV10-3 combines with J gene TRBJ1-1; D is unclear. The CDR3 consists of 11 residues. Germline loops: CDR1 ENHRY, CDR2 SYGVKD. Between the trimmed V and J ends, which lost 6 bases and 5 bases, there was a span of 7 bases. The CDR3 here is CAIRGNTEAFF. For the CDR3, the DNA is TGTGCCATCAGAGGGAATACTGAAGCTTTCTTT.

The chain employs TRBV7-6 and TRBJ2-5; the D call may be TRBD1 or TRBD2 (5 bases each). CDR3 length: 13 residues. Germline V gene data show CDR1 as SGHVS and CDR2 as FNYEAQ. Trimming stripped 5 bases from V and 3 bases from J, with 10 bases between. The CDR3 protein is CASSVGREETQYF. DNA of the CDR3: TGTGCCAGCAGCGTGGGACGAGAAGAGACCCAGTACTTC. The full variable domain, its missing parts supplied by reference TRBV7-6 and TRBJ2-5, is GAGVSQSPRYKVTKRGQDVALRCDPISGHVSLYWYRQALGQGPEFLTYFNYEAQQDKSGLPNDRFSAERPEGSISTLTIQRTEQRDSAMYRCASSVGREETQYFGPGTRLLVL.

This chain joins TRBV7-6 and TRBJ1-2, with 8 bases lining up with TRBD1. The CDR3 runs to 15 residues. Germline V gene data show CDR1 as SGHVS and CDR2 as FNYEAQ. V shed 3 bases, J shed 4 bases, and the junction held 7 bases outside the gene matches. CDR3: CASSFATGGSYGYTF. CDR3 coding DNA: TGTGCCAGCAGCTTTGCCACAGGGGGAAGCTATGGCTACACCTTC. The whole variable domain, remainder taken from reference TRBV7-6 and TRBJ1-2, is GAGVSQSPRYKVTKRGQDVALRCDPISGHVSLYWYRQALGQGPEFLTYFNYEAQQDKSGLPNDRFSAERPEGSISTLTIQRTEQRDSAMYRCASSFATGGSYGYTFGSGTRLTVV.

This clonotype was seen a single time. The chain has TRBV5-5 and TRBJ2-1; 9 bases are shared with TRBD1. Germline V gene sequence: CDR1 SGHKS, CDR2 YYEKEE (reference sequence). There are 15 residues in the CDR3. With 4 bases clipped from V and 4 bases from J, the junction kept 6 bases outside the gene matches. The CDR3 DNA reads TGTGCCAGCAGCCCCGGGACAGGGAGTTACAATGAGCAGTTCTTC. Protein sequence: CASSPGTGSYNEQFF.

The chain combines TRBV28 with TRBJ1-1; D might be TRBD1 (6 bases). The CDR3 has 14 residues. Germline V gene lookup returns CDR1 MDHEN and CDR2 SYDVKM. V lost 7 bases to trimming and J lost 11 bases, with 23 bases between them. CDR3: CASNLRQANNLAFF. The CDR3 bases are TGTGCCAGCAACCTAAGACAGGCAAATAATTTGGCTTTCTTT.

The chain combines TRBV4-2 with TRBJ1-5; 7 bases fit TRBD1. V lost 0 bases and J lost 7; bases outside the gene matches: 3. The CDR3 has 14 residues. Looked up from germline, CDR1 is LGHNA and CDR2 is YNFKEQ. The CDR3: CASSQERQGQPQHF. The CDR3 DNA follows: TGTGCCAGCAGCCAAGAGAGACAGGGCCAGCCCCAGCATTTT.

The chain combines TRBV20-1 with TRBJ2-7, with D uncertain. V was shortened by 1 base and J by 1 base, with 2 bases between the two germline ends. Looked up from germline, CDR1 is DFQATT and CDR2 is SNEGSKA (reference sequence). The CDR3 extends over 11 amino acids. CDR3 bases: TGCAGTGCTAGAGGGTCCTACGAGCAGTACTTC. Translating it yields CSARGSYEQYF.